This T cell receptor (beta chain) was captured by sequencing in a study of blood T cell repertoires in COVID-19. Across the study: COVID-19 samples collected from the United States, Italy and Spain covered acute and convalescent phases. The analysed material was cDNA or gDNA that came from T cells, B-cell-depleted T cells, or PBMCs.

Per the original methods: Nucleated cell number was recorded as an estimate derived from reference gene primer amplification. Clones were read by immunoSEQ multiplex PCR, and TCRdb kept only the in-frame ones, dropping some. That table furnishes V, J and clone size, whereas the DNA furnished D and trimming. The sample has 78,000 or so clones; approximately 80% are singletons. The receptor comes from a man older than 75 with acute or convalescent COVID-19. The sample consisted of peripheral blood.

CDR3 bases: TGCAGCGTGGACAGGGGCCCCACTGAAGCTTTCTTT. This gives the protein CSVDRGPTEAFF. The V gene is TRBV29-1, the J gene TRBJ1-1; TRBD1 aligns across 9 bases. Germline assignment: CDR1 SQVTM and CDR2 ANQGSEA. The CDR3 has 12 residues. V lost 6 bases and J lost 4; bases outside the gene matches: 3.